This T cell receptor (beta chain) was found in a study of cytomegalovirus exposure and HLA in healthy donors. Study-level points and caveats: Under in vitro conditions, a few CMV-associated chains were confirmed as specific for CMV antigens.

This clone was counted at least ten times. Its antigen remains unknown. The CDR3 is 16 amino acids. Germline CDR1 is LGHNA and CDR2 is YSLEER. J was trimmed by 4 bases and V by 0 bases; bases with no gene match: 2. Primers included in the PCR were 60 Vbeta and 13 Jbeta primers. Data came from immunoSEQ multiplex PCR; TCRdb stores just in-frame clones and leaves some out. The table lists some 170,000 clones, 76% of them singletons. The material sequenced was PBMCs. This TCR derives from a man in his 60s in good health and CMV-seronegative. The chain links TRBV4-3 to TRBJ2-3; 12 bases fit TRBD2. DNA of the CDR3: TGCGCCAGCAGCCAAGATCTAGCGGGGGGGCCAGATACGCAGTATTTT. Protein sequence: CASSQDLAGGPDTQYF.